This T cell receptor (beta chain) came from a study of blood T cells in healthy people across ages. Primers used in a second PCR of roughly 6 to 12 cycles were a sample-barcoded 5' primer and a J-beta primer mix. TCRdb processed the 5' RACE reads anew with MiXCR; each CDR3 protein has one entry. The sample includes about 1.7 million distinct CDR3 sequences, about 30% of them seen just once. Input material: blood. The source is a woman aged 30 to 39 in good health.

The CDR3 DNA is TGTGCCAGCAGTCTTAAGACCCGTCCCGGAGAGACCCAGTACTTC. It specifies CASSLKTRPGETQYF. This rearrangement joins TRBV6-2 or TRBV6-3 to TRBJ2-5, with D uncertain. The CDR3 contains 15 residues. From germline, CDR1 is MNHEY and CDR2 SVGEGT. Trimming cost V 5 bases and J 4 bases, with 17 bases left between them.